Listed here is a single T cell receptor (beta chain). Per the original methods: Reference gene primers were amplified, and this amplification served to estimate nucleated cell counts. Clones were sequenced by immunoSEQ multiplex PCR, and TCRdb holds only the in-frame ones, with some missing. That table supplies the V and J calls and clone size; D and trimming were determined from the DNA. Among 150,000 to 200,000 clones, roughly 76% were seen once, and the ten largest hold 8.6%. The sample belongs to a study of blood T cell repertoires in COVID-19. The overall study: PBMCs, B-cell-depleted T cells, or T cells were the source of the cDNA or gDNA that made up the material.

V lost 5 bases and J lost 1; bases outside the gene matches: 2. CDR3 length: 14 residues. The sequence was obtained from a woman aged 50 to 60 with active or convalescent COVID-19. The chain employs TRBV5-3 and TRBJ2-2, with 7 bases aligning to TRBD1. TRBV5-3 is noted as an ORF with a role that remains uncertain. Sequenced: peripheral blood. The CDR3 loop is CARRRQGNTGELFF. The CDR3 DNA reads TGTGCCAGAAGAAGACAGGGGAACACCGGGGAGCTGTTTTTT.